This TCR beta chain was documented in a study of cytomegalovirus exposure and HLA in healthy donors. Donors likely had unrecorded immune exposures despite being nominally healthy when sampled. Notes on the study in general: A later look showed TCR association rates differing by HLA locus, highest for DRB1 and lowest for HLA-C.

CDR3 length equals 14 residues. The ends were cut back, 7 bases at V and 4 bases at J, with 16 bases in the middle. The germline CDR1 and CDR2 sequences are MNHEY and SMNVEV (reference sequence). Comment on this clone: Its antigen is undetermined.

Primers included in the PCR were 60 Vbeta and 13 Jbeta primers. Sequenced by immunoSEQ multiplex PCR; TCRdb stores in-frame clones only, minus some. The listing contains about 120,000 clones. The source of this sequence is a man between 18 and 29 years old in good health and CMV-seronegative. This sequence joins TRBV27 and TRBJ1-1; D perhaps matches TRBD1 (5 bases). Sequenced sample: PBMCs. The CDR3 nucleotides are TGTGCCAGCACTCTAGATGGGGGGACCACTGAAGCTTTCTTT. It is translated as CASTLDGGTTEAFF.